Only one count was recorded for the clone carrying this T cell receptor (beta chain). The data are from a study of cytomegalovirus exposure and HLA in healthy donors. PCR used 60 Vbeta primers and 13 Jbeta primers. The data were produced by immunoSEQ multiplex PCR, yet TCRdb's version contains in-frame clones alone and is incomplete. In the table there are just under 65,000 clones, 80% of which are singletons. Germline CDR1 reads MNHEY; CDR2 reads SVGAGI. Trimming took 7 bases from V and 3 from J; bases not matched to a gene: 9. The CDR3 loop spans 15 amino acids. This sequence was found in a woman aged 25 to 39 in good health and CMV-seronegative. Sequencing used PBMCs. The chain combines TRBV6-5 with TRBJ2-1; TRBD2 agrees at 7 bases. The CDR3 DNA follows: TGTGCCAGCAATACGAGAGGGAGGGGCTACAATGAGCAGTTCTTC. Protein: CASNTRGRGYNEQFF.